This TCR beta chain was captured by sequencing in a study of T cells in Graves' hyperthyroidism and ophthalmopathy. This clonotype was seen only a few times. Its antigen is unknown. The CDR3 loop spans 13 amino acids. CDR1 MDHEN and CDR2 SYDVKM come from the germline V gene. V lost 8 bases and J lost 8; bases outside the gene matches: 7. The source material, RNA transcripts, was used to amplify TCR beta CDR3 regions. The HTBI primer set served for first-round RT-PCR of the TCR CDR3. TCRdb analysed the multiplex PCR reads with MiXCR anew, one entry per CDR3 protein. The table includes a few hundred thousand distinct CDR3 sequences, 15% to 19% detected once. Whole-study results and caveats: Most expanded thyroid clonotypes above 0.001 recurred in blood. Model output signaled ophthalmopathy a median 6.5 months ahead of onset.

When ophthalmopathy did not progress within 18 months, Graves' hyperthyroidism was considered stable. Each diagnosis drew on symptoms, thyroxine, TRAb, thyroid ultrasound and orbital computed tomography findings. The V gene is TRBV28, the J gene TRBJ2-1; 9 bases are a match to TRBD2. The sequenced material came from blood. The clonotype comes from a young woman with Graves' hyperthyroidism. The CDR3 reads CASGHRTSDEQFF. The CDR3, as DNA: TGTGCCAGCGGTCACCGGACTAGCGATGAGCAGTTCTTC.